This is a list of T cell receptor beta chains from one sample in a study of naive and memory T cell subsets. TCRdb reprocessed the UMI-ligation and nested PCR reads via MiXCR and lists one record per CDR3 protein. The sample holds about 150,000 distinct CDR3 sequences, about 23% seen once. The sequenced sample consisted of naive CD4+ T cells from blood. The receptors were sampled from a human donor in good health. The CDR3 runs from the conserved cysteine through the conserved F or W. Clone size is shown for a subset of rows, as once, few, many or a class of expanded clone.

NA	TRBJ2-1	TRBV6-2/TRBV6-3	CASSYHGTYNEQFF
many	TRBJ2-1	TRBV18	CASSQTGYNEQFF
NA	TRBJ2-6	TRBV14	CASSPVLGLGARHSGANVLTF
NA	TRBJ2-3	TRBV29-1	CSVVTSGRADTQYF
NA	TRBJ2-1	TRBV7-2	CASSSRVSRYNEQFF
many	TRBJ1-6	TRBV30	CAWSPGRDAPLHF
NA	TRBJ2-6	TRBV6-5	CASSGTGALSGANVLTF
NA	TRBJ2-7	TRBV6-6	CATGTGTSGSYEQYF
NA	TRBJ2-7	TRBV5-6	CASSLLGQSDEQYF
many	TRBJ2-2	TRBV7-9	CASSLGQYTGELFF
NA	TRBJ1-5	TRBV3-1	CASSQDSGPNQPQHF
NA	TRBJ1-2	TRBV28	CASSSIHGPPRYGYTF
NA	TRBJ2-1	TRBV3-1	CGWRWPVPGLAEVDEQFF
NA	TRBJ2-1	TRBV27	CASSPPGLADFGEQFF
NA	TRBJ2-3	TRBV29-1	CSAVLAAITDTQYF
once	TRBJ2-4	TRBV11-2	CASSPPGLAGIQYF
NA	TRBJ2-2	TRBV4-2	CASSQGSQAGGTGELFF
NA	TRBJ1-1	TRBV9	CASSVLAASPDTEAFF
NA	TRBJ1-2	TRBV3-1	CASSQDGGGGYTF
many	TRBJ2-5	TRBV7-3	CASSLGQGGLPQYF
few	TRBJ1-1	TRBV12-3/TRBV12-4	CASRRTAGAFF
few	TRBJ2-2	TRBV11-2	CASSFGIAGELFF
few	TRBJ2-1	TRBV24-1	CATSDLGAGGQSEQFF
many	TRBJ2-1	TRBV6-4	CASSPDRYNEQFF
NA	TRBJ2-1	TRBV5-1	CASSLGVREGSPRNEQFF
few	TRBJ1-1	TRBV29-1	CSVQGTNTEAFF
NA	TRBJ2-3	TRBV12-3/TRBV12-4	CASSLFTDTQYF
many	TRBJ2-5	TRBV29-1	CSVDRAEQETQYF
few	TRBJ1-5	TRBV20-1	CSASPDQPQHF
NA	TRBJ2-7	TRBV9	CASSVDPGAVTYEQYF
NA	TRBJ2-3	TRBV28	CASSWRAQIFNTQYF
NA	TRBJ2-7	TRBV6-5	CASRNGGGYEQYF
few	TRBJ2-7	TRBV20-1	CSASLGPYEQYF
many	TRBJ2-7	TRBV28	CASRAWAGRSYEQYF
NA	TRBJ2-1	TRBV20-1	CSASKTGTEFSYNEQFF
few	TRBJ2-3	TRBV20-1	CSARGGASGSTDTQYF
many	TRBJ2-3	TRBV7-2	CASSPRLRLTDTQYF
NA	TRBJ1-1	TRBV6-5	CASSSYQGNTEAFF
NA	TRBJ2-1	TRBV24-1	CATSDFLRGSYNEQFF
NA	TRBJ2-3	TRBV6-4	CASSAGHSTDTQYF
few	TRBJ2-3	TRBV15	CATSRDLRWRTGDPDTQYF
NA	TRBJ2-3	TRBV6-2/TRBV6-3	CASRNLRTSTDTQYF
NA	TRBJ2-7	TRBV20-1	CSAPLAGSSYEQYF
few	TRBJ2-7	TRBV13	CASSLRLTYEQYF
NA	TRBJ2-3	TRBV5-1	CASSRDQSTDTQYF
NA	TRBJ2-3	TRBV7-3	CASRKSRATDTQYF
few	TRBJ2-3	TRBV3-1	CASSQAVQDTQYF
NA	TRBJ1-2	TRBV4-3	CASRKQPYGYTF
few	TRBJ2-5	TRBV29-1	CSVKKWRQNQETQYF
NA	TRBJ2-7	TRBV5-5	CASSPGLAGTYEQYF
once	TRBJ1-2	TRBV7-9	CASTIWTGDSGYTF